This T cell receptor beta chain originates from a study of shared clonotypes between healthy human individuals. For the study at large: Plates per donor: three CD4 naive, three CD4 memory, two CD8 naive, one CD8 memory. Study-level findings and limits: The naive CD4 repertoires of a handful of donors were compared, and approximately 5.3% of clonotypes were shared.

As for this clone: Its antigen is currently unknown.

The CDR3 runs 15 residues. J gave up 5 bases and V 3 bases, and 9 bases lay outside the gene matches. Germline lookup yields CDR1 SEHNR and CDR2 FQNEAQ (reference sequence). Produced via immunoSEQ multiplex PCR; TCRdb's table is partial and in-frame only. The table has about a million clones, more than 60% seen once; the top ten hold 1.5%. This sequence joins TRBV7-9 and TRBJ2-5, with 7 positions matching TRBD2. Sample: memory CD4+ T cells sorted from blood. Regarding subset: CD45RA-negative fraction. This TCR was sampled from a man aged 18-30 years in good health. The CDR3 DNA sequence: TGTGCCAGCAGCTTCGGGGGAGGGCCCGGGGAGACCCAGTACTTC. It specifies CASSFGGGPGETQYF.